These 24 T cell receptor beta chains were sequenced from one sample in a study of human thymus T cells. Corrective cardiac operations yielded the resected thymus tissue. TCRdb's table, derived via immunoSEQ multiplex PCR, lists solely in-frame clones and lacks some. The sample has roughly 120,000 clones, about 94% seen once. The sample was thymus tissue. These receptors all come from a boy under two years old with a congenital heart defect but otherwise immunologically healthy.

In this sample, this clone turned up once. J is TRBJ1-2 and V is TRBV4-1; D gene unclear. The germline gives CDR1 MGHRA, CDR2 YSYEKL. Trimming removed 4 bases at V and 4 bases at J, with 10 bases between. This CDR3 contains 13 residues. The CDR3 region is CASSRVLRYGYTF. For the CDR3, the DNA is TGCGCCAGCAGCCGCGTACTCCGCTATGGCTACACCTTC.

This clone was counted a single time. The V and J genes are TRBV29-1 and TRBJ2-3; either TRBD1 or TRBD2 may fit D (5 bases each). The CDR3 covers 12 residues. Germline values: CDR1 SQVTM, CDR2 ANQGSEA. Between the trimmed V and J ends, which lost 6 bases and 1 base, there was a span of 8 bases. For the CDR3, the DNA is TGCAGCGTGGGGGACCGCACAGATACGCAGTATTTT. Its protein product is CSVGDRTDTQYF.

This chain's CDR3 is CASNVSGGRTDTQYF. CDR3 in DNA: TGTGCCAGCAATGTGAGCGGGGGCCGCACAGATACGCAGTATTTT. V is TRBV27 and J is TRBJ2-3, with 8 bases aligning to TRBD2. In germline, CDR1 is MNHEY, CDR2 SMNVEV (reference sequence). V gave up 7 bases and J gave up 1 base; unmatched junction bases: 7. CDR3 length equals 15 residues.

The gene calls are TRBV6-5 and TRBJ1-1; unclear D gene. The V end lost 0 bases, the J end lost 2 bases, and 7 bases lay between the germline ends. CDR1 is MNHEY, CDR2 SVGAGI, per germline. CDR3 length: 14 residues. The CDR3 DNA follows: TGTGCCAGCAGTTACTCGGGTACTAACACTGAAGCTTTCTTT. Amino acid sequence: CASSYSGTNTEAFF.

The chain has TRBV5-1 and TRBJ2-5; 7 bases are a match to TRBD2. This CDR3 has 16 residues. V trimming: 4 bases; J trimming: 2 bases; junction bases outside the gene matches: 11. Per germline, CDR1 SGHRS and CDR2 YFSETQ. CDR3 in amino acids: CASSPTSAGFQETQYF. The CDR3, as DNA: TGCGCCAGCAGCCCGACCTCAGCGGGGTTTCAAGAGACCCAGTACTTC. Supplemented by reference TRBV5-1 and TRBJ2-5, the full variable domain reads KAGVTQTPRYLIKTRGQQVTLSCSPISGHRSVSWYQQTPGQGLQFLFEYFSETQRNKGNFPGRFSGRQFSNSRSEMNVSTLELGDSALYLCASSPTSAGFQETQYFGPGTRLLVL.

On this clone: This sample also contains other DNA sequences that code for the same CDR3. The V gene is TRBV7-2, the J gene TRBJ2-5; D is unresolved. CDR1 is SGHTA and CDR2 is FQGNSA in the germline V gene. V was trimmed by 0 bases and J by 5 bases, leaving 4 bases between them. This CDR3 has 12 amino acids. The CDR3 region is CASSLARETQYF. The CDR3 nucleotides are TGTGCCAGCAGCTTAGCCCGGGAGACCCAGTACTTC.

CDR3 amino acids: CASSFLRGGPDSGANVLTF. CDR3 nucleotide sequence: TGTGCCAGCAGTTTTTTACGCGGGGGTCCCGACTCTGGGGCCAACGTCCTGACTTTC. The gene calls are TRBV28 and TRBJ2-6, with 7 bases fitting TRBD2. This CDR3 is built from 19 residues. Unmatched junction bases numbered 11, after V lost 3 bases and J lost 0 bases. Germline V gene data show CDR1 as MDHEN and CDR2 as SYDVKM.

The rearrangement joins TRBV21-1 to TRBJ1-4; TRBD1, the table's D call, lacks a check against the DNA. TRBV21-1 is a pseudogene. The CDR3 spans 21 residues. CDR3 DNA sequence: TGTGCCACCAGCTCCCGGGCGATTATAGCGGGACAGGGGGCAGGTAATGAAAAACTGTTTTTT. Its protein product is CATSSRAIIAGQGAGNEKLFF.

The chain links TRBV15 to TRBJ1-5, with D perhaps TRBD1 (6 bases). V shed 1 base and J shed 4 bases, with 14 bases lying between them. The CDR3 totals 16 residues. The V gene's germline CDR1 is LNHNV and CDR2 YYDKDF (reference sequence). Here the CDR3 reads CATSRGHTGKNQPQHF. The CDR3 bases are TGTGCCACCAGCAGAGGGCATACAGGGAAGAATCAGCCCCAGCATTTT. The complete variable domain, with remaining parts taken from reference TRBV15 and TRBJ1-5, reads DAMVIQNPRYQVTQFGKPVTLSCSQTLNHNVMYWYQQKSSQAPKLLFHYYDKDFNNEADTPDNFQSRRPNTSFCFLDIRSPGLGDTAMYLCATSRGHTGKNQPQHFGDGTRLSIL.

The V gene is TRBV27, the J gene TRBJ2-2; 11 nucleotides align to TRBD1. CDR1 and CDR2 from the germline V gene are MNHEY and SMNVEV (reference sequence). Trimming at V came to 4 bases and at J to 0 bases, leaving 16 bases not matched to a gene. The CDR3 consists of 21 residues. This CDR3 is CASSSYPSDRGHGSNTGELFF. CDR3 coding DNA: TGTGCCAGCAGTTCTTACCCATCGGACAGGGGGCATGGTTCGAACACCGGGGAGCTGTTTTTT.

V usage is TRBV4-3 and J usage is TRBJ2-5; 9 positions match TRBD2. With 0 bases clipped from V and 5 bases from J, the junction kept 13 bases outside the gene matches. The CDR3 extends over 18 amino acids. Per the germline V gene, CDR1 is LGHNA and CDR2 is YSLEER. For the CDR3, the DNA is TGCGCCAGCAGCCAAGAAGGAATGAGCGGGGGGTTGAGGGAGACCCAGTACTTC. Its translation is CASSQEGMSGGLRETQYF.

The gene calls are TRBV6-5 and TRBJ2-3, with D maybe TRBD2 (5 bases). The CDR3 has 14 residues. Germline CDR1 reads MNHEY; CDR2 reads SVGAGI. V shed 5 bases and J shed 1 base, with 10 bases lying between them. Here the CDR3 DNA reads TGTGCCAGCAGTCGTACGAGGGGCACAGATACGCAGTATTTT. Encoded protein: CASSRTRGTDTQYF.

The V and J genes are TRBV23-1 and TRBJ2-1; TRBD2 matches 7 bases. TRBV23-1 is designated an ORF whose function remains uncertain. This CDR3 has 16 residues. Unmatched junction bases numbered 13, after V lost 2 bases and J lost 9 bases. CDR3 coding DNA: TGCGCCAGCAGTCAACCATTGGGACTACCTCCGGGTGAGCAGTTCTTC. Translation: CASSQPLGLPPGEQFF.

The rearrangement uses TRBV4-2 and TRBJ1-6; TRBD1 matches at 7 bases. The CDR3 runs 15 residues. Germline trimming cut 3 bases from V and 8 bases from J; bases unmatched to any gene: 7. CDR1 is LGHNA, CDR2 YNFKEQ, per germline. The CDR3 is CASSQETGSDSPLHF. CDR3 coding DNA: TGTGCCAGCAGCCAGGAGACAGGGTCGGATTCACCCCTCCACTTT.

As DNA, the CDR3 is TGTGCCAGCAGCGTAGACGGAGAGGGGAGTGAAGCTTTCTTT. Encoded protein: CASSVDGEGSEAFF. The V gene is TRBV9, the J gene TRBJ1-1; the D gene is possibly TRBD1 (5 bases). This CDR3 has 14 residues. Germline V lookup: CDR1 SGDLS, CDR2 YYNGEE. Trimming removed 0 bases at V and 7 bases at J, with 13 bases between.

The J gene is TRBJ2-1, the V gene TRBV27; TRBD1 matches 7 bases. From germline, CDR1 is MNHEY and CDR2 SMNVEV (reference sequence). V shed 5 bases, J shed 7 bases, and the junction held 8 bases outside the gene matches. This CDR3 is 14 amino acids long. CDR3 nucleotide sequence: TGTGCCAGCAGTGGTGGGACAGTCTGGAATGAGCAGTTCTTC. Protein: CASSGGTVWNEQFF.

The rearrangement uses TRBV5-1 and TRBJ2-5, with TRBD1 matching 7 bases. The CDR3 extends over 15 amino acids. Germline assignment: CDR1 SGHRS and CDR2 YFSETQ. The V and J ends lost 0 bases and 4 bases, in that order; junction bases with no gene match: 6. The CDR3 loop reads CASSLGSPGGETQYF. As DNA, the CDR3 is TGCGCCAGCAGCTTGGGATCCCCAGGGGGAGAGACCCAGTACTTC.

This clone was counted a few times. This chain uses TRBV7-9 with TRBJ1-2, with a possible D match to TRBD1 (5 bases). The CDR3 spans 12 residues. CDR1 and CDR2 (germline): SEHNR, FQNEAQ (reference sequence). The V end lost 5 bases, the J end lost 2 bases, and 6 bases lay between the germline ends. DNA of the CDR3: TGTGCCAGCAGCCGGGACAACTATGGCTACACCTTC. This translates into CASSRDNYGYTF.

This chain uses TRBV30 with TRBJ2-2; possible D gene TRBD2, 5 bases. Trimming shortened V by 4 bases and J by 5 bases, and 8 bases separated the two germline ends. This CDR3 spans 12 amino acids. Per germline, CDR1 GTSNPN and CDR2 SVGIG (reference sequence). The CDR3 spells CAWNGGTGELFF. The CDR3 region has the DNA TGTGCCTGGAACGGAGGTACCGGGGAGCTGTTTTTT.

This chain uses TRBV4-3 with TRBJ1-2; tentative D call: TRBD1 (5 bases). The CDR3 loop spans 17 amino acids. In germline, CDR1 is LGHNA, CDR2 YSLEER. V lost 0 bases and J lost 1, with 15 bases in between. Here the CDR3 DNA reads TGCGCCAGCAGCCAAGATCGGGGGGGAACTTATAACTATGGCTACACCTTC. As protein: CASSQDRGGTYNYGYTF.

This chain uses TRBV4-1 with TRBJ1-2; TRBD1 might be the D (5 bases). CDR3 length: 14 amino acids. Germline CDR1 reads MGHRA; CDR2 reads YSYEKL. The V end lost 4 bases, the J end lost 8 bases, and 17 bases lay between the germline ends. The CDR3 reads CASSPVEGPRGYTF. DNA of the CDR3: TGCGCCAGCAGCCCAGTAGAGGGGCCGAGGGGCTACACCTTC.

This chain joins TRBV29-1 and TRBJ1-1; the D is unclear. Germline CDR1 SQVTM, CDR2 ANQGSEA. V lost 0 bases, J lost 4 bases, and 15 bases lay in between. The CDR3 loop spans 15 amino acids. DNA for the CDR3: TGCAGCGTTGAAGATATTGGACGGCGGCCCACTGAAGCTTTCTTT. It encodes CSVEDIGRRPTEAFF.

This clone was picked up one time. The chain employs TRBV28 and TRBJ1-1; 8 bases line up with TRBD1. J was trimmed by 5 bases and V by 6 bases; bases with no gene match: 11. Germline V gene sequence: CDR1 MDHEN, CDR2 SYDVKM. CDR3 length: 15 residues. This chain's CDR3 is CASRPQGERGTEAFF. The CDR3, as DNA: TGTGCCAGCAGACCACAGGGGGAGCGTGGGACTGAAGCTTTCTTT.

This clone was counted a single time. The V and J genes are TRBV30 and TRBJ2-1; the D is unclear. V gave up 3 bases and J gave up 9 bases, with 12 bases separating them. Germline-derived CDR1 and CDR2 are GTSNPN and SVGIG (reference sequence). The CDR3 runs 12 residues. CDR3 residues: CAWSVLVSEQFF. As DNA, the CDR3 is TGTGCCTGGAGCGTGTTAGTAAGTGAGCAGTTCTTC.